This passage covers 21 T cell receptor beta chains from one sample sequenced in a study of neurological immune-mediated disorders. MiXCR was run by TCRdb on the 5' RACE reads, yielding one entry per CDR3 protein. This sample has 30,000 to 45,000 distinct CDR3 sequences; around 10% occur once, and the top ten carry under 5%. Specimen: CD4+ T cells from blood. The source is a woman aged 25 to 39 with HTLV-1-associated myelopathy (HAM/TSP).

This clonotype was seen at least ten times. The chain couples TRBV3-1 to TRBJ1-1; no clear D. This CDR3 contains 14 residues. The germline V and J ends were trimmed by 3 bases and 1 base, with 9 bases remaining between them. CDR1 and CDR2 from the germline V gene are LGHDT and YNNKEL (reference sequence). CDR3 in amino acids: CASSHGNRNTEAFF. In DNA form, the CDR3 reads TGTGCCAGCAGCCATGGTAACAGGAACACTGAAGCTTTCTTT.

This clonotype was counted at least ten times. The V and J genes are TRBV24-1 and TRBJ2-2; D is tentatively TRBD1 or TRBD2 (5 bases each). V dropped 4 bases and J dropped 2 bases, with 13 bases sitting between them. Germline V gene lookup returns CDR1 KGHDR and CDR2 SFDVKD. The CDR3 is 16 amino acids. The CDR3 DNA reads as TGTGCCACCAGTGACCCCGGGACGGGTAACACCGGGGAGCTGTTTTTT. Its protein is CATSDPGTGNTGELFF.

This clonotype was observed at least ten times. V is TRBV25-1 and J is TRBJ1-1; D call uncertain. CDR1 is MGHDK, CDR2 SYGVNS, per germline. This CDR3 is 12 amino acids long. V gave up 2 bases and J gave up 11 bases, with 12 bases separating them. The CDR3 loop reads CASSEGGLKAFF. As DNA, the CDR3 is TGTGCCAGCAGTGAAGGTGGCCTGAAGGCTTTCTTT.

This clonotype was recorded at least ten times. CDR3 loop: CASSSTRDTQYF. Here the CDR3 DNA reads TGTGCCAGCAGCTCGACAAGGGATACGCAGTATTTT. The chain carries TRBV11-2 and TRBJ2-3; D is ambiguous. CDR1 SGHAT and CDR2 FQNNGV come from the germline V gene. The CDR3 is 12 amino acids. V was trimmed by 4 bases and J by 6 bases, leaving 8 bases between them.

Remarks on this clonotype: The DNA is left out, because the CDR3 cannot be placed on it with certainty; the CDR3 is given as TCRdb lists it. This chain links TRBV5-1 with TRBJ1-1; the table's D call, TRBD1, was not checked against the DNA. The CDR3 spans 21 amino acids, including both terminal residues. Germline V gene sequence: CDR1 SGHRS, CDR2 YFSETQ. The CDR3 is CASSFYICSARDSTGNTEAFF.

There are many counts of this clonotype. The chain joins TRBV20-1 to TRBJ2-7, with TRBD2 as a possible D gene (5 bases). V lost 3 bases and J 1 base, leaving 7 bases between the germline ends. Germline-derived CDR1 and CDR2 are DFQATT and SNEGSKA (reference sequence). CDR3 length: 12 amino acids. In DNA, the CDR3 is TGCAGTGCTAGTCCGGGGTCCTACGAGCAGTACTTC. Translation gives CSASPGSYEQYF.

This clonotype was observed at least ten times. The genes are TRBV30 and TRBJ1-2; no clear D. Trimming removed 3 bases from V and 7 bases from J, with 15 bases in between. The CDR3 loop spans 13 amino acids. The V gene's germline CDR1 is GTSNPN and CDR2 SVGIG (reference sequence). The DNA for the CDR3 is TGTGCCTGGAGGGGCCAGCCGGTGGGTGGCTACACCTTC. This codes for CAWRGQPVGGYTF.

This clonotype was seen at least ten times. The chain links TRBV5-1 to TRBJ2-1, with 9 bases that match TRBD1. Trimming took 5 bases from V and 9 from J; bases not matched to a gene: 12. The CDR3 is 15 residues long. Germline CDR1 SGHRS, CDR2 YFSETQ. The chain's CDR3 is CASRQPGQGKTEQFF. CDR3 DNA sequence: TGCGCCAGCAGACAGCCGGGACAGGGTAAGACTGAGCAGTTCTTC.

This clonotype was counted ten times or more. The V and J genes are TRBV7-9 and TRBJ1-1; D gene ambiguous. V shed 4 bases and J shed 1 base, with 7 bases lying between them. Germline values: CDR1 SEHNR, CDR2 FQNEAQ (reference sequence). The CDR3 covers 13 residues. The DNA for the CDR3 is TGTGCCAGCAGCTCCCTAGGGAACACTGAAGCTTTCTTT. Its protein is CASSSLGNTEAFF.

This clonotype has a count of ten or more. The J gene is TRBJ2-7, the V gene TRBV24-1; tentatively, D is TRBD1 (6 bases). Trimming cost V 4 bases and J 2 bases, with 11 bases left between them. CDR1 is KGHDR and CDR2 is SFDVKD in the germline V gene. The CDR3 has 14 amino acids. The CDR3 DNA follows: TGTGCCACCAGTGAGGGCAGGGGTCCCTACGAGCAGTACTTC. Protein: CATSEGRGPYEQYF.

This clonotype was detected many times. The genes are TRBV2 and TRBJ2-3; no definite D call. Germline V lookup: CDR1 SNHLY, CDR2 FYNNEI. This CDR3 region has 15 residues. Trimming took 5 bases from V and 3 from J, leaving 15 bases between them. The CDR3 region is CASSLSTLATDTQYF. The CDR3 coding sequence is TGTGCCAGCAGTTTATCGACACTGGCTACAGATACGCAGTATTTT.

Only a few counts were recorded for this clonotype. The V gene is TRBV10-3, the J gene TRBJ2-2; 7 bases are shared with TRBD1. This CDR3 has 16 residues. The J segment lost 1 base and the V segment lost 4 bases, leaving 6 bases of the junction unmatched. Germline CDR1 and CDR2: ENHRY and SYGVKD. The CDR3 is CAISGTGLENTGELFF. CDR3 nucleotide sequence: TGTGCCATCAGTGGGACAGGACTGGAGAACACCGGGGAGCTGTTTTTT.

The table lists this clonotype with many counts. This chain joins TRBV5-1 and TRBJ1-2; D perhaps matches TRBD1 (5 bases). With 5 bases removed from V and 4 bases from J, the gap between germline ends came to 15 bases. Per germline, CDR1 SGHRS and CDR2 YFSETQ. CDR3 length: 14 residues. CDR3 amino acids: CASRKDSLAYGYTF. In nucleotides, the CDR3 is TGCGCCAGCAGAAAAGACAGCCTTGCCTATGGCTACACCTTC.

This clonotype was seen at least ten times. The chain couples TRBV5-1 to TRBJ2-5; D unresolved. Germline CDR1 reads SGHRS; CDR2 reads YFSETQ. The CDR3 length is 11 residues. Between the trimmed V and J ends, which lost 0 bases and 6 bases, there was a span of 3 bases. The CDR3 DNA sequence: TGCGCCAGCAGCTTGGCCCAGACCCAGTACTTC. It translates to CASSLAQTQYF.

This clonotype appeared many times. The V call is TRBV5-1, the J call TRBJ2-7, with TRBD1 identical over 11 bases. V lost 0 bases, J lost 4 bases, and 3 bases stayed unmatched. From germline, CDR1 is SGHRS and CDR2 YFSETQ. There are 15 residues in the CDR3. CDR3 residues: CASSLGGQGAYEQYF. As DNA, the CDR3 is TGCGCCAGCAGCTTGGGCGGACAGGGGGCGTACGAGCAGTACTTC.

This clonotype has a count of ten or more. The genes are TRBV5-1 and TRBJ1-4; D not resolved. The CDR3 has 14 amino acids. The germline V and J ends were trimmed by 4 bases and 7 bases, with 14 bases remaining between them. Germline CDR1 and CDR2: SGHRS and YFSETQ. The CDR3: CASSPGRWGEKLFF. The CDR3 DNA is TGCGCCAGCAGCCCAGGAAGATGGGGTGAAAAACTGTTTTTT.

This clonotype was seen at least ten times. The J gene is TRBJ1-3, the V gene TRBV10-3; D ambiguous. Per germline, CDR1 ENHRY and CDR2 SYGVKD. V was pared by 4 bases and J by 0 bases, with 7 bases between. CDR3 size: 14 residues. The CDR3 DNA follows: TGTGCCATCAGTGGGACCCTCTCTGGAAACACCATATATTTT. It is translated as CAISGTLSGNTIYF.

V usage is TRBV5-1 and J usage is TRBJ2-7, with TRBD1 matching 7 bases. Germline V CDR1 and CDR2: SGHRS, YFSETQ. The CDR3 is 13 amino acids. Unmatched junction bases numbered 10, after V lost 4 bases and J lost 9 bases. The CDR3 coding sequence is TGCGCCAGCAGCCACACTGACAGGGCGGGGCAGTACTTC. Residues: CASSHTDRAGQYF.

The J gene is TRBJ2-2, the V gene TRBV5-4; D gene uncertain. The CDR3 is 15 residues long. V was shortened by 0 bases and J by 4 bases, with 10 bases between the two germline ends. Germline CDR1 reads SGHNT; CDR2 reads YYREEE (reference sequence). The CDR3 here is CASSLGGYGTGELFF. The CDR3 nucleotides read TGTGCCAGCAGCTTGGGGGGATATGGCACCGGGGAGCTGTTTTTT.

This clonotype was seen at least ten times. CDR3 nucleotides: TGTGCCAGCAGTTTATCGGGACAGTGGGGTTTTTCACCCCTCCACTTT. It yields the protein CASSLSGQWGFSPLHF. The chain is built from TRBV27 and TRBJ1-6; 7 nucleotides align to TRBD1. Per germline, CDR1 MNHEY and CDR2 SMNVEV (reference sequence). This CDR3 spans 16 amino acids. Unmatched junction bases numbered 8, after V lost 0 bases and J lost 9 bases.

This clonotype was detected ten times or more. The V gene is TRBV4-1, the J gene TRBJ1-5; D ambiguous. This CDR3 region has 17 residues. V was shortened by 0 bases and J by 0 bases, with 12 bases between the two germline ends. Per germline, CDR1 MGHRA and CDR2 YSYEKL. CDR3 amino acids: CASSQEGSPYSNQPQHF. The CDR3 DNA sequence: TGCGCCAGCAGCCAAGAGGGGTCACCTTATAGCAATCAGCCCCAGCATTTT.